Here is one T cell receptor beta chain with its context. What it binds is not known. This entry is derived from a study of T cell clonotyping in hematopoietic cell transplantation. Libraries were prepared by immunoSEQ multiplex PCR; TCRdb keeps only in-frame clonotypes and omits some of them. The sample has about 10,000 clones, more than 85% seen once. Trimming took 7 bases from V and 4 from J, leaving 10 bases between them. Germline values: CDR1 SNHLY, CDR2 FYNNEI. The CDR3 sequence is 12 residues long. Findings and limits, study-wide: Graft donor and pretransplant recipient Inverse Simpson Index values predicted broader posttransplant TCR diversity. Few recipient clonotypes overlapped donors; over 95% were de novo at given depth.

Specified time point: recipient sample about 28 days before transplant, after cytoreduction. This sequence was found in a woman aged 40 to 49 with acute myeloid leukemia. Some clones in this sample may be carry-over from other donors' samples. V usage is TRBV2 and J usage is TRBJ1-2; D gene uncertain. The sequencing used peripheral blood mononuclear cells, collected before stem cell transplant. DNA for the CDR3: TGTGCCAGCACGGAGGCAGCCTATGGCTACACCTTC. Translated, it gives CASTEAAYGYTF.